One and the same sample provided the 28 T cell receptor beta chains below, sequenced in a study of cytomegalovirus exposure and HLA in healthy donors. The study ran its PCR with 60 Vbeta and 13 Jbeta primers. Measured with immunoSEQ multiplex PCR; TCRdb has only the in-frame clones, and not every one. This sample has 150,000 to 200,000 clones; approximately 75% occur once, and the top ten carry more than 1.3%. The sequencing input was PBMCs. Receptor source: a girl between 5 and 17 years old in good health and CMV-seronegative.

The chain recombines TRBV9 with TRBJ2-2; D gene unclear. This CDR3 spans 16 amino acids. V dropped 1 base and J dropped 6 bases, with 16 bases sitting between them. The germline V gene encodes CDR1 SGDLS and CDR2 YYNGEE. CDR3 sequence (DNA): TGTGCCAGCAGCGTAAGTGGGCAGCTTAGATCCGGGGAGCTGTTTTTT. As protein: CASSVSGQLRSGELFF.

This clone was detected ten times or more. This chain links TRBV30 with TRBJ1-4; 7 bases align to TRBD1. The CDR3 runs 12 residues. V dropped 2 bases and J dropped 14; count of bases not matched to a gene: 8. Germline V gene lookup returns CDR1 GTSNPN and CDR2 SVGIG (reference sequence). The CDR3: CAWSSGGAGLFF. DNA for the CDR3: TGTGCCTGGAGTTCAGGGGGTGCTGGGCTGTTTTTT.

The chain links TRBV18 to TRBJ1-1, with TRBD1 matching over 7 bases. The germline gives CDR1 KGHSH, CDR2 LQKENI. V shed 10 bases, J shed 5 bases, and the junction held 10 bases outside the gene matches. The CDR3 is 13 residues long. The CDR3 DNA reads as TGTGCCACCTCGGAGGGGGCTGGAACTGAAGCTTTCTTT. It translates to CATSEGAGTEAFF.

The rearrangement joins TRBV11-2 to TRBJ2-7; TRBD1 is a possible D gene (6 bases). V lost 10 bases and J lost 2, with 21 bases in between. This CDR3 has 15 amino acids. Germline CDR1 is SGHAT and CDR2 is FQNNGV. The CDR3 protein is CATSGQIPSPYEQYF. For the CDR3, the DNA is TGTGCCACCTCAGGACAGATTCCATCCCCCTACGAGCAGTACTTC.

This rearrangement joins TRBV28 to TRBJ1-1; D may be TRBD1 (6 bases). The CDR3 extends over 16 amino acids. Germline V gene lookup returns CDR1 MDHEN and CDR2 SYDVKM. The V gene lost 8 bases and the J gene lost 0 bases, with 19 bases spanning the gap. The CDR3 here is CASARRGGIMNTEAFF. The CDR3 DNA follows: TGTGCCAGCGCCCGACGGGGGGGCATCATGAACACTGAAGCTTTCTTT. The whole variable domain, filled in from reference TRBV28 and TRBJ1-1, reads DVKVTQSSRYLVKRTGEKVFLECVQDMDHENMFWYRQDPGLGLRLIYFSYDVKMKEKGDIPEGYSVSREKKERFSLILESASTNQTSMYLCASARRGGIMNTEAFFGQGTRLTVV.

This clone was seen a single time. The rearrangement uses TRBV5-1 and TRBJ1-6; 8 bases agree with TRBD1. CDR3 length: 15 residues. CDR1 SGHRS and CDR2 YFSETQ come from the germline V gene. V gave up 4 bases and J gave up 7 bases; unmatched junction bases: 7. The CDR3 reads CASSPETGANSPLHF. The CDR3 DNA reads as TGCGCCAGCAGCCCTGAGACAGGGGCCAATTCACCCCTCCACTTT.

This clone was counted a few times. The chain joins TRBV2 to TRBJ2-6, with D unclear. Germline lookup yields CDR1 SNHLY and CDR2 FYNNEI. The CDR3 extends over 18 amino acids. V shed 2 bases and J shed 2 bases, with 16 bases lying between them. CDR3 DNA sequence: TGTGCCAGCAGTGAACTCTCAGCGTCCGCCACTGGGGCCAACGTCCTGACTTTC. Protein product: CASSELSASATGANVLTF.

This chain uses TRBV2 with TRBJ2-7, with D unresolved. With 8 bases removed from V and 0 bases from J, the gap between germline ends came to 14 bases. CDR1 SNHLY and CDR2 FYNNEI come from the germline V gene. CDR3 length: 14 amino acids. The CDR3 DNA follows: TGTGCCAGCCATGCACAGCTCTACTCCTACGAGCAGTACTTC. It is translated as CASHAQLYSYEQYF.

The CDR3 is CASSQSGRARYNEQFF. The CDR3 nucleotides read TGCGCCAGCAGCCAAAGCGGGAGGGCAAGGTACAATGAGCAGTTCTTC. The gene calls are TRBV4-1 and TRBJ2-1, with 10 bases aligning to TRBD2. Germline V gene lookup returns CDR1 MGHRA and CDR2 YSYEKL. The CDR3 has 16 amino acids. After removal of 2 bases from V and 4 bases from J, the junction contained 5 bases not matched to a gene.

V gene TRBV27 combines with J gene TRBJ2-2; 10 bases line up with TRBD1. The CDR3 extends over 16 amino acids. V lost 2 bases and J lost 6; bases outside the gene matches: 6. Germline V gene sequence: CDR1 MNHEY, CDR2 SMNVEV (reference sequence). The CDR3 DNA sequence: TGTGCCAGCAGTTTAGGGGACAGGGGTTGGGCCGGGGAGCTGTTTTTT. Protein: CASSLGDRGWAGELFF.

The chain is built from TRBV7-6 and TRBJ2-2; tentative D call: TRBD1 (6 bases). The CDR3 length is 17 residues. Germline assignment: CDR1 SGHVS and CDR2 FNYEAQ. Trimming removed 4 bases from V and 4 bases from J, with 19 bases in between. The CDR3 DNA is TGTGCCAGCAGCTCAAACCGGACAGAGCGTTTCACCGGGGAGCTGTTTTTT. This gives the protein CASSSNRTERFTGELFF.

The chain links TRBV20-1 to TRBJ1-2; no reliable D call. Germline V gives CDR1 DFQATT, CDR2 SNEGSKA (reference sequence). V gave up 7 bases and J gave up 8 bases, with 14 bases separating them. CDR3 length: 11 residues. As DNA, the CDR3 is TGCAGTGTCCGACTGGCATTAGGCTACACCTTC. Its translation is CSVRLALGYTF.

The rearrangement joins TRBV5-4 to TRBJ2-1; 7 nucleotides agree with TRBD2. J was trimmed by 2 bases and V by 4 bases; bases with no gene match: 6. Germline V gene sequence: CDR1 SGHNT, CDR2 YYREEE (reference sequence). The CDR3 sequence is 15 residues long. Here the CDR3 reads CASSAQLAPYNEQFF. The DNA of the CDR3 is TGTGCCAGCAGCGCCCAACTAGCGCCCTACAATGAGCAGTTCTTC.

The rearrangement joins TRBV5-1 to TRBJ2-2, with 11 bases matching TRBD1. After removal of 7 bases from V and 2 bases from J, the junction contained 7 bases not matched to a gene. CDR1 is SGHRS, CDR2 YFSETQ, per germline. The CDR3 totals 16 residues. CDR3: CASHGQGAGNTGELFF. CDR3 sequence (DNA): TGCGCCAGCCACGGACAGGGGGCTGGCAACACCGGGGAGCTGTTTTTT.

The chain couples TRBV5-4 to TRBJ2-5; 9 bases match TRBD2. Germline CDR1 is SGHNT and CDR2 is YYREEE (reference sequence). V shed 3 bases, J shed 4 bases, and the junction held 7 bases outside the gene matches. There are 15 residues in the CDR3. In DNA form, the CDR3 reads TGTGCCAGCAGCTCCAAGGCGGGGGGGAGAGAGACCCAGTACTTC. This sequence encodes CASSSKAGGRETQYF. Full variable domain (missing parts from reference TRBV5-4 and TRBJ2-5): ETGVTQSPTHLIKTRGQQVTLRCSSQSGHNTVSWYQQALGQGPQFIFQYYREEENGRGNFPPRFSGLQFPNYSSELNVNALELDDSALYLCASSSKAGGRETQYFGPGTRLLVL.

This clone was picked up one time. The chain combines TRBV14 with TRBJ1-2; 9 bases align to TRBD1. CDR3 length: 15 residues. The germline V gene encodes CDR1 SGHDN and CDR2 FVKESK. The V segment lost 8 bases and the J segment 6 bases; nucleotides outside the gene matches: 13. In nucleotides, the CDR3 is TGTGCCAGCTCGATCCCGGGACAGGGATCTGATGGCTACACCTTC. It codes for CASSIPGQGSDGYTF.

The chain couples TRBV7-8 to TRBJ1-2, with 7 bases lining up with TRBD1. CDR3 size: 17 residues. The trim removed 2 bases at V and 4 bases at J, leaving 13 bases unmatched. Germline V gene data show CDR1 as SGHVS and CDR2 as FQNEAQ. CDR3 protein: CASSLTRDRALPYGYTF. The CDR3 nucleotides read TGTGCCAGCAGCTTAACGCGGGACAGAGCTCTACCCTATGGCTACACCTTC.

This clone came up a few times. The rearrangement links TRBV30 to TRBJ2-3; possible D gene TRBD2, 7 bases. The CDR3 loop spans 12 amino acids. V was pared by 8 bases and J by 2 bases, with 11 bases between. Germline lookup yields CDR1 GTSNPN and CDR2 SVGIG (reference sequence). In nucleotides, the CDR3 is TGTGCCCGGGGGGCGATCACAGATACGCAGTATTTT. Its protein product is CARGAITDTQYF.

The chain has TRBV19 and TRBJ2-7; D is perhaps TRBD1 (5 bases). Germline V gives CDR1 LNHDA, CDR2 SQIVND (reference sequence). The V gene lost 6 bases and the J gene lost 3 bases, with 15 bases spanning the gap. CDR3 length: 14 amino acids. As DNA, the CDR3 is TGTGCCAGTAGCGCGACAGTTAATAACTACGAGCAGTACTTC. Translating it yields CASSATVNNYEQYF.

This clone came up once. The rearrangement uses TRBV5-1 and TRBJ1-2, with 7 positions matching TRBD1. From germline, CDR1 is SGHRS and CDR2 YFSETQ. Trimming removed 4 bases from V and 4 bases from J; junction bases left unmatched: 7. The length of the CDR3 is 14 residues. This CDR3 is CASSSTGETYGYTF. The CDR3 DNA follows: TGCGCCAGCAGCAGTACAGGGGAGACCTATGGCTACACCTTC.

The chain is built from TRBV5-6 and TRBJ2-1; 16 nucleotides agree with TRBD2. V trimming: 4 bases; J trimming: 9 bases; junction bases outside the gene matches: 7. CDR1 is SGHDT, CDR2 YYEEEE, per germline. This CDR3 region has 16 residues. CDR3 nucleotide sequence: TGTGCCAGCAGCCTGGGACTAGCGGGGGGGCCCGGTGAGCAGTTCTTC. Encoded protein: CASSLGLAGGPGEQFF.

The CDR3 is CASTPGQGAYEQYF. The CDR3 bases are TGTGCCAGCACCCCGGGACAGGGGGCTTACGAGCAGTACTTC. The J gene is TRBJ2-7, the V gene TRBV27, with 12 nucleotides matching TRBD1. After removal of 7 bases from V and 4 bases from J, the junction contained 5 bases not matched to a gene. The CDR3 runs 14 residues. Germline V gives CDR1 MNHEY, CDR2 SMNVEV (reference sequence).

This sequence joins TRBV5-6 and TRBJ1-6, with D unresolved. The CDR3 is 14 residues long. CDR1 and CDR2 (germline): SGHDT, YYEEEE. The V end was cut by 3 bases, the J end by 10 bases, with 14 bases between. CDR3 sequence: CASSSTRHYSPLHF. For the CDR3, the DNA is TGTGCCAGCAGCTCTACACGACATTACTCACCCCTCCACTTT.

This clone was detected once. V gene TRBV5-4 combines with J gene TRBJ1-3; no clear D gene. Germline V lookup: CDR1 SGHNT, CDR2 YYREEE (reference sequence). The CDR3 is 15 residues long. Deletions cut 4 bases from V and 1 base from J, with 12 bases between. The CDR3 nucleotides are TGTGCCAGCAGCAACGGTGAGGGATCTGGAAACACCATATATTTT. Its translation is CASSNGEGSGNTIYF.

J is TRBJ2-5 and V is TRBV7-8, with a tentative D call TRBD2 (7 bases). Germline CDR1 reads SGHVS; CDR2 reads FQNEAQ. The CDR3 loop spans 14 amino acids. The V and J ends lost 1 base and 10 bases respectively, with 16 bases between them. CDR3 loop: CASSLGGGPLDQYF. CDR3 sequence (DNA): TGTGCCAGCAGCTTAGGGGGGGGGCCCTTGGACCAGTACTTC.

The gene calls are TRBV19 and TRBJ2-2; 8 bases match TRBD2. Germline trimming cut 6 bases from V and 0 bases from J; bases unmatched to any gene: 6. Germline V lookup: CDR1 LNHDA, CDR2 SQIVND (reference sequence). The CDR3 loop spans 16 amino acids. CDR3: CASRRTSGANTGELFF. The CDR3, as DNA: TGTGCCAGTAGACGAACTAGCGGTGCGAACACCGGGGAGCTGTTTTTT.

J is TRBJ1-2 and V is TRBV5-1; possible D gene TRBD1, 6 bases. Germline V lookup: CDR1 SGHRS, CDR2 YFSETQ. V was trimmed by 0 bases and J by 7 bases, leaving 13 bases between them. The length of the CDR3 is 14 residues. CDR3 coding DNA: TGCGCCAGCAGCTTGGTCACGGGGGGGGCTGGCTACACCTTC. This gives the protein CASSLVTGGAGYTF.

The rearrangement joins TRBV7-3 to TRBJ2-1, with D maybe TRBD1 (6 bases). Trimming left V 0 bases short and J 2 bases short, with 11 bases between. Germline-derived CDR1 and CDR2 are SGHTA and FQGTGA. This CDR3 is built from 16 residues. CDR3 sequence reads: CASSLTGRGTYNEQFF. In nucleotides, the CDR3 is TGTGCCAGCAGCTTAACAGGCAGGGGCACCTACAATGAGCAGTTCTTC.